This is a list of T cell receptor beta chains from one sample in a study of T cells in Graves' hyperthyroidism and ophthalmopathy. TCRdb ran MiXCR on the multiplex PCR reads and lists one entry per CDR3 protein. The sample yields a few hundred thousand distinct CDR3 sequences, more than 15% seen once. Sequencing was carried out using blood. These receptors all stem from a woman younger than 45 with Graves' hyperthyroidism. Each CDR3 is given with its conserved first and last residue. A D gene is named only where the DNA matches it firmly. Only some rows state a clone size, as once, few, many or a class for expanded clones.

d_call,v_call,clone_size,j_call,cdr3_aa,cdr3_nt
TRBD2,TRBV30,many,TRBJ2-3,CAYSPGTTSTDTQYF,TGTGCCTACTCCCCCGGGACTACTAGCACAGATACGCAGTATTTT
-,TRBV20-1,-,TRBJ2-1,CSASLANPTNNEQFF,TGCAGTGCTAGTCTAGCAAACCCTACTAACAATGAGCAGTTCTTC
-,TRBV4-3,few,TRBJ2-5,CASSQHGGLETQYF,TGCGCCAGCAGCCAGCATGGGGGGTTGGAGACCCAGTACTTC
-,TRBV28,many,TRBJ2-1,CASSFQGTYNEQFF,TGTGCCAGCAGTTTTCAGGGTACATACAATGAGCAGTTCTTC
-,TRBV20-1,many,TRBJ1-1,CSAREGPMNTEAFF,TGCAGTGCCAGAGAGGGTCCCATGAACACTGAAGCTTTCTTT
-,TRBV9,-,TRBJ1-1,CASSARRDTEAFF,TGTGCCAGCAGCGCCAGACGAGACACTGAAGCTTTCTTT
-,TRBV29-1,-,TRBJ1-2,CSVTTNYGYTF,TGCAGCGTCACAACAAACTATGGCTACACCTTC
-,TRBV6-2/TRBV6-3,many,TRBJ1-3,CATDNSGNTIYF,TGTGCCACGGACAACTCTGGAAACACCATATATTTT
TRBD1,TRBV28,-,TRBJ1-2,CASYRQGAQIGYTF,TGTGCCAGCTACCGACAGGGGGCGCAGATTGGCTACACCTTC
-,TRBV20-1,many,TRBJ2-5,CSARGGAPETQYF,TGCAGTGCTAGAGGGGGGGCGCCAGAGACCCAGTACTTC
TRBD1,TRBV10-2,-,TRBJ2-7,CASRSPGTGSYEQYF,TGCGCCAGCAGGAGCCCCGGGACAGGCTCCTACGAGCAGTACTTC
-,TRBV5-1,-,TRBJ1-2,CASSLGRQNYGYTF,TGCGCCAGCAGCTTGGGTCGGCAGAACTATGGCTACACCTTC
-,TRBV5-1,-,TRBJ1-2,CASSLAGSHNYGYTF,TGCGCCAGCAGCTTGGCCGGAAGCCATAACTATGGCTACACCTTC
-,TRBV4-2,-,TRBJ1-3,CASSHGALSSGNTIYF,TGTGCCAGCAGCCATGGGGCCCTTTCCTCTGGAAACACCATATATTTT
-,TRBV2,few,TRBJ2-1,CASSESLLAVSEQFF,TGTGCCAGCAGTGAGTCCCTTCTAGCCGTCAGTGAGCAGTTCTTC
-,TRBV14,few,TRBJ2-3,CASILLIRVNRSTDTQYF,TGTGCCAGCATTTTGCTGATCAGGGTGAACCGCAGCACAGATACGCAGTATTTT
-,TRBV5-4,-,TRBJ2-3,CASSARLGGFLGTDTQYF,TGTGCCAGCAGCGCCCGACTAGGGGGTTTTCTTGGCACAGATACGCAGTATTTT
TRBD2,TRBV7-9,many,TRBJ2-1,CASSLSTSGLYNEQFF,TGTGCCAGCAGCTTAAGTACTAGCGGATTGTACAATGAGCAGTTCTTC
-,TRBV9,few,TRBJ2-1,CASSVAGGSEQFF,TGTGCCAGCAGCGTAGCTGGGGGGAGTGAGCAGTTCTTC
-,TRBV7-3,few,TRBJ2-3,CASSYTLDLDTQYF,TGTGCCAGCAGCTACACCCTGGATCTAGATACGCAGTATTTT
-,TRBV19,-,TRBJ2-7,CASSMAVSYEQYF,TGTGCCAGTAGTATGGCGGTCTCCTACGAGCAGTACTTC
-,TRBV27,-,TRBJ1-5,CASSLAPGTAQPQHF,TGTGCCAGCAGTTTAGCTCCAGGGACCGCTCAGCCCCAGCATTTT
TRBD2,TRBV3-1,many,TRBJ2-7,CASSQYPGGEYEQYF,TGTGCCAGCAGCCAGTATCCTGGGGGGGAGTACGAGCAGTACTTC
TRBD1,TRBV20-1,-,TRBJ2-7,CSARLPGQFTREQYF,TGCAGTGCTAGATTACCGGGACAGTTCACCCGCGAGCAGTACTTC
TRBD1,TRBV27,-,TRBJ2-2,CASSKSGTANTGELFF,TGTGCCAGCAGTAAATCCGGGACAGCGAACACCGGGGAGCTGTTTTTT
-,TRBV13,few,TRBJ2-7,CASSSRETRWAEQYF,TGTGCCAGCAGCTCTCGTGAAACCCGTTGGGCCGAGCAGTACTTC
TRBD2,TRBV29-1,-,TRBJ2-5,CSVVLWTSAQETQYF,TGCAGCGTTGTTCTCTGGACTAGCGCACAAGAGACCCAGTACTTC
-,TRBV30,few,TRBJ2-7,CAWSRTAYEQYF,TGTGCCTGGAGTCGGACAGCCTACGAGCAGTACTTC
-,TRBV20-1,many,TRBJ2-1,CSAGDYNEQFF,TGCAGTGCTGGGGACTACAATGAGCAGTTCTTC
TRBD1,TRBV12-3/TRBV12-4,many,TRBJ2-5,CASSLDRAQETQYF,TGTGCCAGCAGCCTAGACAGGGCTCAAGAGACCCAGTACTTC
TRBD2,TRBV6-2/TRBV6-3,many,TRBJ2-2,CASSRQLAGMNTGELFF,TGTGCCAGCAGCCGCCAACTAGCGGGGATGAACACCGGGGAGCTGTTTTTT
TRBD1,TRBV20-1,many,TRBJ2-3,CSARPGTGSTDTQYF,TGCAGTGCTAGACCCGGGACAGGGAGCACAGATACGCAGTATTTT
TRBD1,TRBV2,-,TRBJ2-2,CASRMPGQYTGELFF,TGTGCCAGCAGGATGCCGGGACAGTACACCGGGGAGCTGTTTTTT